Below, 26 T cell receptor beta chains from the same sample are listed, as sequenced in a study of blood T cell repertoires in COVID-19 (dated by TCRdb to 2020 to 2021). To prepare the library, the immunoSEQ multiplex PCR assay was applied. TCRdb stores this immuneACCESS table with in-frame sequences only. Part of the clones is absent; in the studies checked, under half of the shortfall reflects unresolved V genes, and no reason is known for the rest. Within this sample are about 190,000 clones, with 70% to 90% of them counted one time only. The leading ten clones occupy roughly 5.6% of the sample. The sample taken for sequencing was peripheral blood. The receptors here all came from a middle-aged woman who had recovered from COVID-19.

This chain links TRBV6-6 with TRBJ2-1, with 7 bases identical to TRBD1. Germline V CDR1 and CDR2: MNHNY, SVGAGI (reference sequence). This CDR3 spans 14 amino acids. V trimming: 6 bases; J trimming: 2 bases; junction bases outside the gene matches: 4. The CDR3 is CASSNRGTYNEQFF. The CDR3 nucleotides are TGTGCCAGCAGCAACAGGGGAACCTACAATGAGCAGTTCTTC.

CDR3 protein: CSASWAGDEQFF. The CDR3 nucleotides are TGCAGTGCTAGTTGGGCAGGGGATGAGCAGTTCTTC. This sequence joins TRBV20-1 and TRBJ2-1; tentative D call: TRBD1 (6 bases). The V gene lost 3 bases and the J gene lost 8 bases, with 11 bases spanning the gap. CDR3 length: 12 residues. Germline values: CDR1 DFQATT, CDR2 SNEGSKA (reference sequence).

This sequence joins TRBV5-6 and TRBJ2-7, with D tentatively TRBD2 (6 bases). V lost 4 bases and J lost 8, with 22 bases in between. Per germline, CDR1 SGHDT and CDR2 YYEEEE. CDR3 length: 15 amino acids. CDR3 DNA sequence: TGTGCCAGCAGCGACCGGGCTAGCGCCATTCCCAAGCAGTACTTC. This encodes CASSDRASAIPKQYF.

This clone showed up just once. The chain carries TRBV3-1 (or the pseudogene TRBV3-2) and TRBJ1-5; no definite D call. The CDR3 runs 13 residues. CDR1 LGHDT and CDR2 YNNKEL come from the germline V gene (reference sequence). Between the trimmed V and J ends, which lost 0 bases and 5 bases, there was a span of 5 bases. The CDR3 DNA is TGTGCCAGCAGCCAAGACCCGTATCAGCCCCAGCATTTT. Translation gives CASSQDPYQPQHF.

The J gene is TRBJ2-6, the V gene TRBV29-1; 7 positions agree with TRBD1. The V segment lost 3 bases and the J segment 2 bases; nucleotides outside the gene matches: 7. Germline V gene data show CDR1 as SQVTM and CDR2 as ANQGSEA. This CDR3 contains 16 residues. The CDR3 DNA reads TGCAGCGTTGAGGAGTCAGGGGGAACTGGGGCCAACGTCCTGACTTTC. It yields the protein CSVEESGGTGANVLTF.

The genes are TRBV30 and TRBJ1-6, with 7 bases aligning to TRBD1. The length of the CDR3 is 16 residues. CDR1 and CDR2 from the germline V gene are GTSNPN and SVGIG (reference sequence). V dropped 5 bases and J dropped 6; count of bases not matched to a gene: 13. The CDR3 spells CAWGPGQKNFNSPLHF. The CDR3 DNA reads as TGTGCCTGGGGGCCGGGACAGAAGAACTTTAATTCACCCCTCCACTTT.

DNA of the CDR3: TGTGCCACCAGTGACCCCGGGACACGACCCGGCACAGATACGCAGTATTTT. As protein: CATSDPGTRPGTDTQYF. The chain carries TRBV24-1 and TRBJ2-3; D is possibly TRBD1 (6 bases). Trimming removed 4 bases at V and 1 base at J, with 17 bases between. This CDR3 is 17 amino acids long. From germline, CDR1 is KGHDR and CDR2 SFDVKD.

V usage is TRBV13 and J usage is TRBJ1-1, with 7 positions matching TRBD1. Germline V gene lookup returns CDR1 PRHDT and CDR2 FYEKMQ (reference sequence). V shed 3 bases, J shed 2 bases, and the junction held 15 bases outside the gene matches. The CDR3 has 18 residues. This chain's CDR3 is CASSLRLFGRGANTEAFF. In nucleotides, the CDR3 is TGTGCCAGCAGCTTGAGGTTGTTTGGCAGGGGGGCAAACACTGAAGCTTTCTTT.

The CDR3 is CASSLAFYNEQFF. The CDR3, as DNA: TGCGCCAGCAGCTTGGCCTTCTACAATGAGCAGTTCTTC. The rearrangement joins TRBV5-1 to TRBJ2-1; D uncertain. This CDR3 region has 13 residues. Trimming removed 0 bases from V and 3 bases from J, with 4 bases in between. Per germline, CDR1 SGHRS and CDR2 YFSETQ.

V and J are TRBV20-1 and TRBJ2-7; 11 bases are shared with TRBD2. The V segment lost 3 bases and the J segment 3 bases; nucleotides outside the gene matches: 1. This CDR3 comprises 13 residues. Germline CDR1 is DFQATT and CDR2 is SNEGSKA (reference sequence). The CDR3 sequence is CSASSGRGYEQYF. CDR3 nucleotide sequence: TGCAGTGCTAGTAGCGGGAGGGGCTACGAGCAGTACTTC.

V is TRBV21-1 and J is TRBJ2-3; TRBD2, the D gene given by the table, was not confirmed from the DNA. TRBV21-1 has pseudogene status. The CDR3 consists of 17 residues. The CDR3 DNA sequence: TGTGCCAGCAGCAAAGTCGAGCAGCGGGATATCCCAGATACGCAGTATTTT. Encoded protein: CASSKVEQRDIPDTQYF.

The rearrangement links TRBV18 to TRBJ2-2; no reliable D call. This CDR3 spans 13 amino acids. V lost 2 bases to trimming and J lost 8 bases, with 9 bases between them. In germline, CDR1 is KGHSH, CDR2 LQKENI. Here the CDR3 reads CASSPYTMGELFF. CDR3 bases: TGTGCCAGCTCACCATACACCATGGGGGAGCTGTTTTTT.

This chain joins TRBV19 and TRBJ2-7; D unclear. Germline CDR1 and CDR2: LNHDA and SQIVND (reference sequence). CDR3 size: 13 residues. V was shortened by 5 bases and J by 5 bases, with 13 bases between the two germline ends. In nucleotides, the CDR3 is TGTGCCAGTAGTCCGCCCTCCCAGGACGAGCAGTACTTC. Translated: CASSPPSQDEQYF.

CDR3 in amino acids: CASSLGGTGYSGNTIYF. As DNA, the CDR3 is TGCGCCAGCAGCTTAGGTGGGACAGGGTACTCTGGAAACACCATATATTTT. This chain uses TRBV4-1 with TRBJ1-3, with 9 bases fitting TRBD1. This CDR3 comprises 17 residues. V trimming: 5 bases; J trimming: 0 bases; junction bases outside the gene matches: 8. CDR1 and CDR2 from the germline V gene are MGHRA and YSYEKL.

The rearrangement links TRBV11-1 to TRBJ2-7; 7 nucleotides match TRBD1. The trim removed 5 bases at V and 5 bases at J, leaving 9 bases unmatched. The CDR3 runs 14 residues. Per the germline V gene, CDR1 is SGHAT and CDR2 is FQDESV (reference sequence). The CDR3 is CASSRGTAYDEQYF. The CDR3 DNA reads as TGTGCCAGCAGCCGAGGGACAGCCTACGACGAGCAGTACTTC.

As regards this clone: The sample carries other DNA sequences with the same CDR3. The chain employs TRBV27 and TRBJ2-7, with D possibly being TRBD1 (6 bases). Germline assignment: CDR1 MNHEY and CDR2 SMNVEV (reference sequence). With 0 bases removed from V and 3 bases from J, the gap between germline ends came to 6 bases. This CDR3 is 13 amino acids long. CDR3 nucleotide sequence: TGTGCCAGCAGTTTATCACAGGGCTACGAGCAGTACTTC. It encodes CASSLSQGYEQYF.

The chain joins TRBV19 to TRBJ1-2, with TRBD1 matching over 9 bases. With V trimmed by 9 bases and J by 6 bases, 5 bases remained unmatched. CDR1 LNHDA and CDR2 SQIVND come from the germline V gene (reference sequence). The CDR3 contains 12 residues. CDR3 sequence reads: CARDRGGNGYTF. DNA for the CDR3: TGTGCCAGGGACAGGGGCGGGAATGGCTACACCTTC.

This chain's CDR3 is CASRTSGFEKQFF. CDR3 nucleotide sequence: TGCGCCAGCAGAACATCAGGCTTCGAAAAGCAGTTCTTC. The rearrangement joins TRBV10-2 to TRBJ2-1; unclear D gene. Germline CDR1 is WSHSY and CDR2 is SAAADI. V shed 6 bases and J shed 11 bases, with 17 bases lying between them. The CDR3 runs to 13 residues.

This clone came up a few times. The chain employs TRBV2 and TRBJ1-4; 7 bases are a match to TRBD1. The CDR3 runs 16 residues. CDR1 and CDR2 (germline): SNHLY, FYNNEI. J lost 2 bases, V lost 5 bases, and 8 bases had no gene match. The CDR3 region has the DNA TGTGCCAGCAGTCGAGAGGGCAGGGGGACTAATGAAAAACTGTTTTTT. It encodes CASSREGRGTNEKLFF.

The rearrangement joins TRBV28 to TRBJ1-2; maybe TRBD1 (6 bases). Trimming took 6 bases from V and 4 from J, leaving 12 bases between them. The V gene's germline CDR1 is MDHEN and CDR2 SYDVKM. The CDR3 totals 13 residues. The CDR3 loop is CASRQDSFYGYTF. CDR3 nucleotides: TGTGCCAGCAGGCAGGACAGCTTCTATGGCTACACCTTC.

The chain has TRBV6-5 and TRBJ2-7; D call uncertain. The V end was cut by 3 bases, the J end by 3 bases, with 12 bases between. This CDR3 comprises 14 residues. The germline gives CDR1 MNHEY, CDR2 SVGAGI. The DNA of the CDR3 is TGTGCCAGCAGTTATCATCGCGAGGACTACGAGCAGTACTTC. Its protein product is CASSYHREDYEQYF.

This clone came up once. CDR3 bases: TGTGCCAGCAGTTACCGTAGGACTAGCAGGAACACCGGGGAGCTGTTTTTT. It encodes CASSYRRTSRNTGELFF. The chain carries TRBV6-2 or TRBV6-3 and TRBJ2-2, with 8 bases aligning to TRBD2. This CDR3 comprises 17 residues. Unmatched junction bases numbered 6, after V lost 2 bases and J lost 1 base. The germline V gene has CDR1 MNHEY and CDR2 SVGEGT.

This clone was seen only a few times. The chain is built from TRBV6-2 or TRBV6-3 and TRBJ2-1; 13 bases align to TRBD2. The CDR3 is made up of 15 amino acids. In germline, CDR1 is MNHEY, CDR2 SVGEGT. The trim removed 4 bases at V and 8 bases at J, leaving 5 bases unmatched. The CDR3 is CASSWTSGSIYEQFF. CDR3 nucleotide sequence: TGTGCCAGCAGTTGGACTAGCGGGAGTATATATGAGCAGTTCTTC.

The V and J genes are TRBV5-4 and TRBJ2-2; tentatively, D is TRBD1 (5 bases). The CDR3 has 16 amino acids. CDR1 is SGHNT and CDR2 is YYREEE in the germline V gene (reference sequence). The V gene lost 0 bases and the J gene lost 6 bases, with 15 bases spanning the gap. In DNA form, the CDR3 reads TGTGCCAGCAGCTTGGCCAGGGTTCGGTCCCCCGGGGAGCTGTTTTTT. It codes for CASSLARVRSPGELFF.

The CDR3 protein is CASSPIAGRATGELFF. CDR3 in DNA: TGTGCCAGCAGCCCAATAGCGGGGAGAGCCACCGGGGAGCTGTTTTTT. The chain uses TRBV3-1 (or the pseudogene TRBV3-2) and TRBJ2-2; TRBD2 matches 8 bases. CDR1 is LGHDT, CDR2 YNNKEL, per germline (reference sequence). The CDR3 consists of 16 residues. J gave up 4 bases and V 4 bases, and 8 bases lay outside the gene matches.

This clone was seen once. The genes are TRBV24-1 and TRBJ2-1, with 9 bases lining up with TRBD2. Germline trimming cut 4 bases from V and 5 bases from J; bases unmatched to any gene: 8. The germline V gene has CDR1 KGHDR and CDR2 SFDVKD. The CDR3 loop spans 16 amino acids. This CDR3 is CATSENSGRRNNEQFF. The DNA for the CDR3 is TGTGCCACCAGTGAAAATAGCGGGAGAAGGAACAATGAGCAGTTCTTC.